This entry lists 23 T cell receptor beta chains sequenced from one sample in a study of blood T cells in healthy people across ages. Sample-barcoded 5' priming and a J-beta primer mix drove a second PCR of roughly 6 to 12 cycles. TCRdb processed the 5' RACE reads anew with MiXCR; each CDR3 protein has one entry. The table shows roughly 410,000 distinct CDR3 sequences, with approximately 52% occurring only once. Sequencing input: blood. All receptors come from a man aged 60-69 years in good health.

This chain joins TRBV27 and TRBJ2-1, with D hard to call. V lost 8 bases, J lost 8 bases, and 16 bases lay in between. There are 13 residues in the CDR3. Germline CDR1 reads MNHEY; CDR2 reads SMNVEV (reference sequence). CDR3 bases: TGTGCCAGCCAAGAATTGACTGGGCATGAGCAGTTCTTC. The encoded protein is CASQELTGHEQFF.

The rearrangement uses TRBV20-1 and TRBJ2-4; D perhaps matches TRBD2 (6 bases). V was cut by 0 bases and J by 0 bases, with 15 bases left in between. Germline CDR1 and CDR2: DFQATT and SNEGSKA (reference sequence). CDR3 length: 17 amino acids. CDR3 bases: TGCAGTGCTAGAGATATACGGGGGAGTCAAGCCAAAAACATTCAGTACTTC. Its protein is CSARDIRGSQAKNIQYF.

The chain has TRBV30 and TRBJ1-2; D perhaps matches TRBD1 (6 bases). The CDR3 is 12 residues long. Trimming took off 8 bases at V and 7 bases at J, with 17 bases between the two ends. The V gene's germline CDR1 is GTSNPN and CDR2 SVGIG (reference sequence). Here the CDR3 reads CATDRGAIGYTF. CDR3 nucleotides: TGTGCCACGGATCGGGGGGCGATTGGCTACACCTTC.

This clonotype came up many times. This sequence joins TRBV7-8 and TRBJ2-6; D is uncertain. This CDR3 contains 13 residues. The germline V gene encodes CDR1 SGHVS and CDR2 FQNEAQ. Trimming cost V 10 bases and J 4 bases, with 11 bases left between them. CDR3 coding DNA: TGTGCCATCTTAGACGCCGGGGCCAACGTCCTGACTTTC. This codes for CAILDAGANVLTF.

The chain uses TRBV6-6 and TRBJ2-5; D call uncertain. CDR1 MNHNY and CDR2 SVGAGI come from the germline V gene (reference sequence). This CDR3 has 12 amino acids. V was clipped by 5 bases and J by 4 bases, with 8 bases between them. In nucleotides, the CDR3 is TGTGCCAGCAGTGCGACCCCAGAGACCCAGTACTTC. Translation: CASSATPETQYF.

This clonotype was seen a few times. This chain links TRBV29-1 with TRBJ2-3, with a weak D call TRBD2 (5 bases). Germline V gives CDR1 SQVTM, CDR2 ANQGSEA. The length of the CDR3 is 13 residues. The germline V and J ends were trimmed by 8 bases and 6 bases, with 18 bases remaining between them. CDR3 region: CSTRASPQDTQYF. CDR3 DNA sequence: TGCAGCACGAGGGCCTCCCCCCAGGATACGCAGTATTTT.

This clonotype was found once. The rearrangement uses TRBV18 and TRBJ2-7, with 7 bases matching TRBD2. With V trimmed by 5 bases and J by 1 base, 8 bases remained unmatched. The V gene's germline CDR1 is KGHSH and CDR2 LQKENI. CDR3 length: 15 residues. The DNA for the CDR3 is TGTGCCAGCTCAACTTCTAGCGGAAGGTCCTACGAGCAGTACTTC. Its translation is CASSTSSGRSYEQYF. The whole variable domain, remainder taken from reference TRBV18 and TRBJ2-7, is NAGVMQNPRHLVRRRGQEARLRCSPMKGHSHVYWYRQLPEEGLKFMVYLQKENIIDESGMPKERFSAEFPKEGPSILRIQQVVRGDSAAYFCASSTSSGRSYEQYFGPGTRLTVT.

This clonotype occurred a few times. V usage is TRBV7-6 and J usage is TRBJ1-1; D is ambiguous. There are 12 residues in the CDR3. Germline-derived CDR1 and CDR2 are SGHVS and FNYEAQ. The V end lost 5 bases, the J end lost 7 bases, and 11 bases lay between the germline ends. CDR3 region: CASSRESGEAFF. The DNA for the CDR3 is TGTGCCAGCAGCAGAGAGTCGGGTGAAGCTTTCTTT.

This clonotype appeared once. This chain uses TRBV25-1 with TRBJ2-5; TRBD1 matches 7 bases. The CDR3 has 14 amino acids. The junction had 1 base not matched to a gene; V was cut back by 3 bases and J by 0 bases. CDR1 and CDR2 from the germline V gene are MGHDK and SYGVNS. This CDR3 is CASSETGNQETQYF. CDR3 nucleotides: TGTGCCAGCAGTGAGACAGGGAACCAAGAGACCCAGTACTTC.

This rearrangement joins TRBV7-9 to TRBJ2-5; weak D call: TRBD2 (5 bases). V lost 2 bases, J lost 11 bases, and 18 bases lay in between. Germline loops: CDR1 SEHNR, CDR2 FQNEAQ (reference sequence). The CDR3 consists of 14 residues. DNA of the CDR3: TGTGCCAGCAGCTTAATAGGCGGGTTGAATGAGCAGTACTTC. This encodes CASSLIGGLNEQYF.

This clonotype was observed at least ten times. The J gene is TRBJ2-3, the V gene TRBV29-1, with no clear D. The CDR3 sequence is 12 residues long. From germline, CDR1 is SQVTM and CDR2 ANQGSEA. The CDR3 loop reads CSGDPNTDTQYF. DNA of the CDR3: TGCAGTGGAGACCCTAACACAGATACGCAGTATTTT.

This clonotype was seen more than once but under ten times. V and J are TRBV7-2 and TRBJ1-2, with a possible D match to TRBD1 (5 bases). Germline loops: CDR1 SGHTA, CDR2 FQGNSA. V shed 6 bases and J shed 9 bases, with 11 bases lying between them. The CDR3 totals 11 residues. The CDR3 protein is CASSRDLSYTF. The CDR3, as DNA: TGTGCCAGCAGTCGGGACCTCAGCTACACCTTC.

The CDR3 nucleotides are TGCAGTGCTAGACCGGATCCCTACGAGCAGTACTTC. Protein sequence: CSARPDPYEQYF. This chain uses TRBV20-1 with TRBJ2-4; D gene unclear. The end of the DNA aligns better with TRBJ2-7, so the J call may be wrong. CDR3 length: 12 amino acids. Germline-derived CDR1 and CDR2 are DFQATT and SNEGSKA (reference sequence).

This clonotype was seen only once. The chain is built from TRBV20-1 and TRBJ2-5; 11 bases line up with TRBD2. The DNA matches TRBJ2-7 better at its end, which makes the J call doubtful. Germline V CDR1 and CDR2: DFQATT, SNEGSKA (reference sequence). This CDR3 has 15 amino acids. The DNA of the CDR3 is TGCAGTGCTAGCCGTAGCGGGGGGGGAAACTACGAGCAGTACTTC. This translates into CSASRSGGGNYEQYF.

The rearrangement joins TRBV11-1 to TRBJ2-1; D might be TRBD2 (6 bases). The germline CDR1 and CDR2 sequences are SGHAT and FQDESV (reference sequence). V lost 2 bases, J lost 15 bases, and 14 bases lay in between. CDR3 length equals 12 residues. The CDR3 loop is CASSLLAGSAFF. CDR3 in DNA: TGTGCCAGCAGCTTACTCGCCGGGAGTGCGTTCTTC.

This clonotype was seen a handful of times. The chain uses TRBV20-1 and TRBJ2-7; 8 nucleotides align to TRBD2. This CDR3 comprises 15 residues. Germline V gene data show CDR1 as DFQATT and CDR2 as SNEGSKA (reference sequence). The J segment lost 0 bases and the V segment lost 3 bases, leaving 7 bases of the junction unmatched. DNA for the CDR3: TGCAGTGCTAGCCGTAGCGGGGTTAGCTCCTACGAGCAGTACTTC. As protein: CSASRSGVSSYEQYF.

This clonotype was observed a few times. This chain connects TRBV28 to TRBJ2-6, with a possible D match to TRBD1 (5 bases). CDR3 size: 15 residues. V was trimmed by 7 bases and J by 2 bases, leaving 12 bases between them. The germline V gene has CDR1 MDHEN and CDR2 SYDVKM. DNA of the CDR3: TGTGCCAGCACCATCCAGGGTCCTGGGGCCAACGTCCTGACTTTC. Amino acids: CASTIQGPGANVLTF.

The rearrangement uses TRBV3-1 and TRBJ1-1; D unresolved. In germline, CDR1 is LGHDT, CDR2 YNNKEL (reference sequence). Deletions cut 1 base from V and 4 bases from J, with 16 bases between. The CDR3 has 16 residues. CDR3 residues: CASSQAGSHRGTEAFF. Here the CDR3 DNA reads TGTGCCAGCAGCCAAGCAGGATCCCATCGTGGCACTGAAGCTTTCTTT.

The chain carries TRBV6-4 and TRBJ1-1; no clear D gene. V gave up 4 bases and J gave up 3 bases, with 15 bases separating them. This CDR3 spans 15 amino acids. Germline V gives CDR1 MRHNA, CDR2 SNTAGT. CDR3 protein: CASSAGWGGDTEAFF. The CDR3 DNA reads TGTGCCAGCAGTGCTGGTTGGGGAGGTGACACTGAAGCTTTCTTT.

The rearrangement uses TRBV10-3 and TRBJ2-7; D remains ambiguous. The ends were cut back, 3 bases at V and 4 bases at J, with 4 bases in the middle. The CDR3 spans 11 residues. In germline, CDR1 is ENHRY, CDR2 SYGVKD. CDR3 protein: CAISDLYEQYF. Here the CDR3 DNA reads TGTGCCATCAGTGACCTATACGAGCAGTACTTC.

This clonotype was seen only a few times. V gene TRBV6-6 combines with J gene TRBJ1-2, with TRBD1 as a possible D gene (6 bases). V lost 7 bases and J lost 8, with 23 bases in between. Germline V gene data show CDR1 as MNHNY and CDR2 as SVGAGI (reference sequence). The CDR3 covers 15 residues. This CDR3 reads CASTNKGAGDQGYTF. The CDR3, as DNA: TGTGCCAGCACCAACAAAGGTGCAGGGGACCAGGGCTACACCTTC.

This clonotype was counted only a few times. The V call is TRBV4-3, the J call TRBJ2-5; D unclear. V was cut by 3 bases and J by 3 bases, with 14 bases left in between. The CDR3 sequence is 15 residues long. Germline assignment: CDR1 LGHNA and CDR2 YSLEER. CDR3: CASSQSSVPKETQYF. Here the CDR3 DNA reads TGCGCCAGCAGCCAGTCCTCGGTGCCGAAAGAGACCCAGTACTTC.

The V call is TRBV7-9, the J call TRBJ2-1; D gene ambiguous. Germline lookup yields CDR1 SEHNR and CDR2 FQNEAQ (reference sequence). The CDR3 runs 15 residues. V dropped 5 bases and J dropped 0 bases, with 11 bases sitting between them. In DNA form, the CDR3 reads TGTGCCAGCAGCGCGACGGTTGGCTCCTACAATGAGCAGTTCTTC. It yields the protein CASSATVGSYNEQFF.